A single sample gave rise to the 30 T cell receptor beta chains below, sequenced in a study of T cell repertoires in cytomegalovirus infection. From the reads, TCRdb called clonotypes with MiXCR, one entry per CDR3 protein. The sample records around 430,000 distinct CDR3 sequences, about 44% being singletons. No cognate antigen is known for these TCRs. The sample here was cultured PBMCs, taken from culture after CMV antigen stimulation. These receptors all stem from a human donor in good health (CMV status not recorded). Some clones in this sample may be carry-over from other donors' samples.

This clonotype came up a few times. This sequence joins TRBV2 and TRBJ1-6; D is ambiguous. This CDR3 contains 12 residues. Per the germline V gene, CDR1 is SNHLY and CDR2 is FYNNEI. V gave up 11 bases and J gave up 7 bases, with 12 bases separating them. Written as DNA, the CDR3 is TGTGCCGGTAACAGAGACAATTCACCCCTCCACTTT. It specifies CAGNRDNSPLHF.

Written as DNA, the CDR3 is TGCAGCGTTACCGGGGCCTATGGCTACACCTTC. It yields the protein CSVTGAYGYTF. The chain uses TRBV29-1 and TRBJ1-2, with D perhaps matching TRBD1 (5 bases). Trimming shortened V by 5 bases and J by 4 bases, and 8 bases separated the two germline ends. The CDR3 consists of 11 residues. CDR1 is SQVTM and CDR2 is ANQGSEA in the germline V gene.

The gene calls are TRBV7-2 and TRBJ2-2; no clear D gene. The germline V gene has CDR1 SGHTA and CDR2 FQGNSA. This CDR3 has 13 amino acids. V was cut by 5 bases and J by 6 bases, with 10 bases left in between. DNA of the CDR3: TGTGCCAGCAGCCCTCTCGCGCCCGGGGAGCTGTTTTTT. As protein: CASSPLAPGELFF.

This clonotype appeared a few times. J is TRBJ2-1 and V is TRBV4-1; the D is unclear. V shed 0 bases and J shed 10 bases, with 10 bases lying between them. Germline assignment: CDR1 MGHRA and CDR2 YSYEKL. This CDR3 has 13 amino acids. This CDR3 reads CASSQESRYEQFF. The CDR3, as DNA: TGCGCCAGCAGCCAAGAAAGTAGGTACGAGCAGTTCTTC.

The chain employs TRBV18 and TRBJ1-1, with a tentative D call TRBD1 (6 bases). Germline V gene lookup returns CDR1 KGHSH and CDR2 LQKENI. The CDR3 totals 16 residues. V shed 4 bases and J shed 3 bases, with 18 bases lying between them. CDR3 DNA: TGTGCCAGCTCACGGTCAGGGGATCTTGAGGACACTGAAGCTTTCTTT. Translated, it gives CASSRSGDLEDTEAFF.

This clonotype was picked up a small number of times. This chain joins TRBV28 and TRBJ1-4, with 7 bases matching TRBD1. The CDR3 is 14 amino acids. Germline CDR1 MDHEN, CDR2 SYDVKM. V lost 6 bases to trimming and J lost 5 bases; unmatched junction nucleotides: 6. This chain's CDR3 is CASRSTGLNEKLFF. As DNA, the CDR3 is TGTGCCAGCAGATCGACAGGGCTAAATGAAAAACTGTTTTTT.

This clonotype was picked up a small number of times. The V and J genes are TRBV14 and TRBJ1-1; 8 bases match TRBD1. V lost 0 bases to trimming and J lost 11 bases; unmatched junction nucleotides: 14. Germline-derived CDR1 and CDR2 are SGHDN and FVKESK. The CDR3 has 16 residues. CDR3 protein: CASSQDWDRIGWKAFF. CDR3 nucleotides: TGTGCCAGCAGCCAAGATTGGGACAGGATCGGGTGGAAGGCTTTCTTT.

This clonotype showed up just a few times. The chain has TRBV12-3 or TRBV12-4 and TRBJ2-5; TRBD1 or TRBD2 may be the D gene (5 bases each). The CDR3 covers 14 residues. Trimming stripped 2 bases from V and 7 bases from J, with 14 bases between. CDR3 amino acids: CASSLHGGARTQYF. In DNA, the CDR3 is TGTGCCAGCAGTTTACATGGGGGTGCGAGGACCCAGTACTTC.

This chain joins TRBV12-3 or TRBV12-4 and TRBJ1-5; D is ambiguous. V was shortened by 7 bases and J by 3 bases, with 13 bases between the two germline ends. This CDR3 region has 14 residues. CDR3: CASTRGFINQPQHF. The CDR3 bases are TGTGCCAGCACCCGGGGTTTTATCAATCAGCCCCAGCATTTT.

The V and J genes are TRBV7-9 and TRBJ2-3; 11 bases match TRBD1. There are 15 residues in the CDR3. The V gene's germline CDR1 is SEHNR and CDR2 FQNEAQ (reference sequence). V lost 2 bases and J lost 5; bases outside the gene matches: 3. The DNA of the CDR3 is TGTGCCAGCAGCTTATCGGACAGGGGGCAAGATACGCAGTATTTT. Protein sequence: CASSLSDRGQDTQYF.

The chain employs TRBV7-2 and TRBJ2-7; possible D gene TRBD1, 5 bases. CDR3 length equals 15 residues. Trimming took off 5 bases at V and 4 bases at J, with 18 bases between the two ends. From germline, CDR1 is SGHTA and CDR2 FQGNSA. The CDR3 nucleotides are TGTGCCAGCAGCCAAGGGGCAGGGTTGACGTACGAGCAGTACTTC. Translating gives CASSQGAGLTYEQYF.

The sample holds a few counts of this clonotype. J is TRBJ2-5 and V is TRBV6-1; D uncertain. Deletions cut 10 bases from V and 5 bases from J, with 8 bases between. Per germline, CDR1 MNHNS and CDR2 SASEGT. The CDR3 is 10 residues long. As DNA, the CDR3 is TGTGCCACCCGCTGGGAGACCCAGTACTTC. Its protein is CATRWETQYF.

The chain recombines TRBV7-2 with TRBJ1-2; D ambiguous. V was cut by 5 bases and J by 8 bases, with 15 bases left in between. The CDR3 consists of 13 residues. Germline CDR1 is SGHTA and CDR2 is FQGNSA. Written as DNA, the CDR3 is TGTGCCAGCAGCCTGGATCCTATGATAGGCTACACCTTC. Translating gives CASSLDPMIGYTF. The variable domain in full, completed from reference TRBV7-2 and TRBJ1-2, reads GAGVSQSPSNKVTEKGKDVELRCDPISGHTALYWYRQSLGQGLEFLIYFQGNSAPDKSGLPSDRFSAERTGGSVSTLTIQRTQQEDSAVYLCASSLDPMIGYTFGSGTRLTVV.

V is TRBV7-6 and J is TRBJ1-1, with D possibly being TRBD1 (6 bases). V lost 5 bases to trimming and J lost 1 base, with 14 bases between them. Germline CDR1 is SGHVS and CDR2 is FNYEAQ. The CDR3 runs 15 residues. This chain's CDR3 is CASSPTGRWNTEAFF. Written as DNA, the CDR3 is TGTGCCAGCAGCCCCACAGGGCGGTGGAACACTGAAGCTTTCTTT.

This clonotype turned up a few times. The V gene is TRBV7-6, the J gene TRBJ2-7; 12 nucleotides line up with TRBD2. Per germline, CDR1 SGHVS and CDR2 FNYEAQ. Trimming cost V 6 bases and J 4 bases; bases outside gene matches: 16. The CDR3 has 18 amino acids. CDR3 in amino acids: CASSPTPTSGRLSYEQYF. The CDR3, as DNA: TGTGCCAGCAGTCCAACGCCGACTAGCGGGAGATTATCATACGAGCAGTACTTC.

This clonotype was observed many times. The chain couples TRBV7-2 to TRBJ2-1; D possibly corresponds to TRBD2 (6 bases). Trimming shortened V by 2 bases and J by 5 bases, and 13 bases separated the two germline ends. The CDR3 totals 15 residues. Looked up from germline, CDR1 is SGHTA and CDR2 is FQGNSA. The CDR3 coding sequence is TGTGCCAGCAGCTTAAGGTATCCGGGAGACAATGAGCAGTTCTTC. It translates to CASSLRYPGDNEQFF. The whole variable domain, filled in from reference TRBV7-2 and TRBJ2-1, reads GAGVSQSPSNKVTEKGKDVELRCDPISGHTALYWYRQSLGQGLEFLIYFQGNSAPDKSGLPSDRFSAERTGGSVSTLTIQRTQQEDSAVYLCASSLRYPGDNEQFFGPGTRLTVL.

The chain carries TRBV28 and TRBJ2-2, with D tentatively TRBD1 or TRBD2 (6 bases each). CDR1 and CDR2 (germline): MDHEN, SYDVKM. The length of the CDR3 is 15 residues. Trimming took 6 bases from V and 4 from J, leaving 15 bases between them. The CDR3 DNA reads TGTGCCAGCAGGCCAAGGGGGGCGGGCACCGGGGAGCTGTTTTTT. This encodes CASRPRGAGTGELFF. The whole variable domain, filled in from reference TRBV28 and TRBJ2-2, reads DVKVTQSSRYLVKRTGEKVFLECVQDMDHENMFWYRQDPGLGLRLIYFSYDVKMKEKGDIPEGYSVSREKKERFSLILESASTNQTSMYLCASRPRGAGTGELFFGEGSRLTVL.

The rearrangement links TRBV7-2 to TRBJ2-1, with TRBD2 identical over 11 bases. Germline V gene lookup returns CDR1 SGHTA and CDR2 FQGNSA. The CDR3 loop spans 15 amino acids. After removal of 8 bases from V and 6 bases from J, the junction contained 9 bases not matched to a gene. CDR3 nucleotides: TGTGCCAGCTTTTTTAGCGGGGGGGCGATCAATGAGCAGTTCTTC. Amino acid sequence: CASFFSGGAINEQFF.

Here the CDR3 reads CASSQGTSGVNEQFF. The CDR3 DNA is TGCGCCAGCAGCCAGGGGACTAGCGGAGTCAATGAGCAGTTCTTC. This chain links TRBV4-3 with TRBJ2-1; 11 nucleotides match TRBD2. The CDR3 is made up of 15 amino acids. CDR1 is LGHNA, CDR2 YSLEER, per germline. Trimming at V came to 3 bases and at J to 6 bases, leaving 4 bases not matched to a gene.

The chain is built from TRBV10-3 and TRBJ2-3, with D possibly TRBD1 on 8 matching bases. V was shortened by 5 bases and J by 6 bases, with 21 bases between the two germline ends. The CDR3 has 16 residues. The germline V gene has CDR1 ENHRY and CDR2 SYGVKD. The CDR3 DNA sequence: TGTGCCATCAGTCTTACTCCGGACAGGGAGGGGGATACGCAGTATTTT. As protein: CAISLTPDREGDTQYF.

CDR3: CASNRGHTNTGELFF. The CDR3 DNA sequence: TGTGCCAGCAACCGGGGACACACGAACACCGGGGAGCTGTTTTTT. The chain links TRBV2 to TRBJ2-2; the D gene is possibly TRBD1 (6 bases). Between the trimmed V and J ends, which lost 7 bases and 0 bases, there was a span of 12 bases. The CDR3 runs 15 residues. Germline values: CDR1 SNHLY, CDR2 FYNNEI.

The rearrangement joins TRBV2 to TRBJ2-1, with no clear D. This CDR3 is 12 amino acids long. Germline-derived CDR1 and CDR2 are SNHLY and FYNNEI. Trimming removed 5 bases at V and 5 bases at J, with 7 bases between. As DNA, the CDR3 is TGTGCCAGCAGTACGACCAACAATGAGCAGTTCTTC. Translation gives CASSTTNNEQFF. Based on the CDR3 plus reference TRBV2 and TRBJ2-1, the full variable domain is EPEVTQTPSHQVTQMGQEVILRCVPISNHLYFYWYRQILGQKVEFLVSFYNNEISEKSEIFDDQFSVERPDGSNFTLKIRSTKLEDSAMYFCASSTTNNEQFFGPGTRLTVL.

This clonotype was counted only a few times. The V and J genes are TRBV7-2 and TRBJ2-1; D is undetermined. The CDR3 totals 12 residues. Deletions cut 3 bases from V and 5 bases from J, with 5 bases between. CDR1 and CDR2 (germline): SGHTA, FQGNSA. CDR3 nucleotides: TGTGCCAGCAGCTTCCCCCACAATGAGCAGTTCTTC. It yields the protein CASSFPHNEQFF. Looking up the rest from reference TRBV7-2 and TRBJ2-1 gives the full variable domain: GAGVSQSPSNKVTEKGKDVELRCDPISGHTALYWYRQSLGQGLEFLIYFQGNSAPDKSGLPSDRFSAERTGGSVSTLTIQRTQQEDSAVYLCASSFPHNEQFFGPGTRLTVL.

The V and J genes are TRBV5-1 and TRBJ2-6; 10 positions agree with TRBD1. Losses at the gene ends were 0 bases for V and 2 bases for J; bases not matched to a gene: 5. CDR3 length equals 18 residues. Germline lookup yields CDR1 SGHRS and CDR2 YFSETQ. The CDR3 loop is CASSLEGQGIPGANVLTF. The CDR3 region has the DNA TGCGCCAGCAGCTTGGAGGGACAGGGGATTCCTGGGGCCAACGTCCTGACTTTC. The full variable domain, with the rest looked up from reference TRBV5-1 and TRBJ2-6, is KAGVTQTPRYLIKTRGQQVTLSCSPISGHRSVSWYQQTPGQGLQFLFEYFSETQRNKGNFPGRFSGRQFSNSRSEMNVSTLELGDSALYLCASSLEGQGIPGANVLTFGAGSRLTVL.

The CDR3 reads CATSDLTGDATNEKLFF. CDR3 in DNA: TGTGCCACCAGTGACCTGACAGGAGATGCAACTAATGAAAAACTGTTTTTT. The gene calls are TRBV24-1 and TRBJ1-4; TRBD1 is a possible D gene (6 bases). Germline CDR1 is KGHDR and CDR2 is SFDVKD. The CDR3 totals 17 residues. The ends were cut back, 4 bases at V and 0 bases at J, with 14 bases in the middle.

The rearrangement joins TRBV30 to TRBJ1-6; no clear D. Germline-derived CDR1 and CDR2 are GTSNPN and SVGIG (reference sequence). The CDR3 is 16 amino acids. Deletions cut 1 base from V and 8 bases from J, with 18 bases between. CDR3 nucleotide sequence: TGTGCCTGGAGTGGCTCCGGAGTAGCCGGGGATTCACCCCTCCACTTT. Encoded protein: CAWSGSGVAGDSPLHF.

The chain recombines TRBV7-2 with TRBJ2-7; the D is unclear. V lost 3 bases to trimming and J lost 3 bases, with 12 bases between them. Germline loops: CDR1 SGHTA, CDR2 FQGNSA. CDR3 size: 14 residues. CDR3 region: CASSFPGRLYEQYF. The CDR3 bases are TGTGCCAGCAGCTTTCCCGGACGCCTCTACGAGCAGTACTTC.

This chain joins TRBV6-2 or TRBV6-3 and TRBJ1-1, with TRBD1 as a possible D gene (5 bases). CDR3 length: 13 amino acids. The V gene's germline CDR1 is MNHEY and CDR2 SVGEGT. Trimming cost V 4 bases and J 0 bases, with 6 bases left between them. The CDR3, as DNA: TGTGCCAGCAGTTGGGGCCTGAACACTGAAGCTTTCTTT. Translation: CASSWGLNTEAFF.

This rearrangement joins TRBV7-2 to TRBJ2-7; weak D call: TRBD2 (5 bases). Germline-derived CDR1 and CDR2 are SGHTA and FQGNSA. The CDR3 extends over 15 amino acids. With 2 bases removed from V and 5 bases from J, the gap between germline ends came to 16 bases. The CDR3 protein is CASSLSGLAGDEQYF. The CDR3 DNA sequence: TGTGCCAGCAGCTTAAGCGGCCTAGCTGGTGACGAGCAGTACTTC.

The chain employs TRBV14 and TRBJ2-5; D possibly corresponds to TRBD1 (7 bases). CDR1 is SGHDN and CDR2 is FVKESK in the germline V gene. This CDR3 is 15 amino acids long. CDR3 in amino acids: CADRGQGVFQETQYF. CDR3 nucleotide sequence: TGTGCGGACCGGGGGCAGGGGGTGTTCCAAGAGACCCAGTACTTC.